Below, one T cell receptor (beta chain) is given with its context. Distinct nucleotide sequences in the sample also encode this CDR3. This sample is part of a study of blood T cell repertoires in COVID-19. Study in general: Donors in the United States, Italy and Spain gave samples during acute or convalescent COVID-19. T cells, B-cell-depleted T cells, or PBMCs provided the cDNA or gDNA that served as material.

Authors' analysis steps: Cell counts per sample came from amplifying reference gene primers. Method: immunoSEQ multiplex PCR; TCRdb's copy keeps in-frame clones and lacks some. V and J calls and clone size come straight from that table; D and trimming were deduced from the DNA. The sample holds around 450,000 clones; around 89% are singletons and the top ten take approximately 4.3%. This CDR3 region has 14 residues. V shed 5 bases and J 2 bases; nucleotides not matched to a gene: 1. Germline assignment: CDR1 MNHEY and CDR2 SVGAGI. The clonotype originates from a woman aged 25 to 39 with acute or convalescent COVID-19. V gene TRBV6-5 combines with J gene TRBJ2-7; 12 bases agree with TRBD2. The sequenced sample was peripheral blood. The CDR3 protein is CASSRTSGTYEQYF. The CDR3 region has the DNA TGTGCCAGCAGTAGGACTAGCGGGACCTACGAGCAGTACTTC.